One and the same sample provided the 4 T cell receptor beta chains below, sequenced in a study of shared T cell receptors in the human thymus. Assay: immunoSEQ multiplex PCR; the TCRdb copy retains only in-frame clones and omits some. The table has 500,000 to 850,000 clones, about 87% seen once; the top ten hold under 0.01%. The sample was also linked to a second study, of human thymus T cells.

Sequenced sample: thymocytes. Receptors were obtained from a boy under two years old with a congenital heart defect.

The chain recombines TRBV5-4 with TRBJ2-5; unclear D gene. This CDR3 has 14 residues. V was pared by 2 bases and J by 0 bases, with 8 bases between. Germline lookup yields CDR1 SGHNT and CDR2 YYREEE (reference sequence). In DNA form, the CDR3 reads TGTGCCAGCAGCTTCAATCAGTACCAAGAGACCCAGTACTTC. Amino acids: CASSFNQYQETQYF.

Here the CDR3 reads CASSSHPRGRYEQYF. DNA of the CDR3: TGTGCCAGCAGCTCCCATCCACGCGGGCGGTACGAGCAGTACTTC. V usage is TRBV5-4 and J usage is TRBJ2-7; possibly TRBD2 for D (5 bases). CDR3 length equals 15 residues. The V and J ends lost 3 bases and 4 bases respectively, with 17 bases between them. Germline-derived CDR1 and CDR2 are SGHNT and YYREEE (reference sequence).

The chain links TRBV30 to TRBJ2-6, with 8 bases that match TRBD1. Germline CDR1 GTSNPN, CDR2 SVGIG (reference sequence). The length of the CDR3 is 18 residues. Unmatched junction bases numbered 12, after V lost 5 bases and J lost 0 bases. CDR3 nucleotide sequence: TGTGCCTGGGCTATGAACAGGGGGATGGGCTCTGGGGCCAACGTCCTGACTTTC. It codes for CAWAMNRGMGSGANVLTF.

The chain has TRBV28 and TRBJ1-3; perhaps TRBD1 as D (5 bases). Germline-derived CDR1 and CDR2 are MDHEN and SYDVKM. Deletions cut 3 bases from V and 2 bases from J, with 11 bases between. The length of the CDR3 is 15 residues. The CDR3 nucleotides are TGTGCCAGCAGTTTTACCAGGGCGACTGGAAACACCATATATTTT. As protein: CASSFTRATGNTIYF.